This entry concerns a single TCR beta chain. A few counts support this clonotype. Its antigen remains unidentified. Qualities for individual bases were not recorded, and no much larger clone is one base off. PBMCs were isolated by Ficoll-Paque density gradient centrifugation. The data were taken from a study of T-cell memory formation after mild COVID-19 (dated by TCRdb to 2020 to 2022). About the study as a whole: TCR sequence clusters from the two donors were found to be largely donor specific. In a couple of donors, T-cell clones that expanded and contracted after mild COVID-19 were tracked by sequencing TCRalpha and TCRbeta repertoires over time. Two young, previously healthy adult volunteers made up the cohort, one male and one female. What the study reported, not specific to this receptor: Only two mild cases were covered by the study, and larger cohorts that include severe cases with pre-infection samples were considered necessary. The second-wave clones that peaked on day 37 were not confirmed to be SARS-CoV-2 specific. Balanced CD4/CD8 phenotypes were observed for clones contracting from day 15 to 85, whereas a bias towards CD4+ was observed for a second wave of clones expanding from day 15 to 37. Some responding clones were detected in pre-infection memory, which suggested that pre-existing cross-reactive memory T cells had joined the SARS-CoV-2 response. Contracting CD4+ clones turned up mainly in the CM and EM memory subsets, whereas EMRA was where CD8+ clones were enriched.

Inclusive of the bounding cysteine and phenylalanine, the CDR3 is 15 residues long. Kept here is only the CDR3 DNA, which spans 45 bases and is read in frame from base 1. Germline trimming amounts to 0 bases on V and 2 bases on J, with 5 as the count of junction bases outside the gene matches. The CDR1 and CDR2 encoded by the germline V gene (reference sequence) are DFQATT and SNEGSKA. Sequencing was carried out with an Illumina NovaSeq 6000. cDNA libraries for TCRalpha and TCRbeta were prepared by 5'RACE using constant-segment primers, with sample barcodes and unique molecular identifiers added. RNA was extracted from every sample with Trizol reagent. Amplification of the libraries took two PCR steps, and the second step added a second sample barcode plus Illumina TruSeq adapters. Libraries were sequenced on an Illumina NovaSeq with 2 x 150 bp paired-end reads. The authors' analysis ran thus. The reads were demultiplexed and collapsed into UMI-guided consensus sequences using migec v1.2.7. Using mixcr v2.1.11, UMI consensuses were aligned to TRA and TRB V and J templates and then assembled into clonotypes. Expanded or contracted clonotypes were those called significant by both edgeR and NoisET, with noise models trained on biological replicates. For edgeR calls, the thresholds were a false discovery rate-adjusted p below 0.01 and a log2 fold-change of 1. As an exploratory analysis of dynamics, max-normalized trajectories of the 1000 most abundant clonotypes were examined with PCA combined with hierarchical clustering. The CD4 or CD8 phenotype of responding clones was assigned using the separately sequenced CD4+ and CD8+ repertoires. Through fastp at Q25 and MiXCR, TCRdb rebuilt clones from the public reads, retaining in-frame beta chains. Rows with one shared CDR3 protein collapse into an entry with the most common genes and DNA. Here the V and J calls rest on TCRdb's processing, not on the authors' analysis. Present in this sample are 50,000 or so distinct CDR3 sequences, 27% of which were seen just once. The ten largest clonotypes hold roughly two fifths of the sample.

What was sequenced was PBMCs or a T cell subset sorted from them (not recorded which). The chain is assembled from TRBV20-1 and TRBJ2-3; 7 middle bases align to TRBD2. The sequence was obtained from a man aged 18 to 35 who had mild COVID-19 (a few samples of this study predate the infection). The sample titles of this study are shuffled in the database, so cell type and time point are left out; the donor was told from shared clones. The CDR3 reads as follows: CSARDGGEATDTQYF. The DNA reads as follows: TGCAGTGCTAGAGATGGGGGGGAAGCCACAGATACGCAGTATTTT.